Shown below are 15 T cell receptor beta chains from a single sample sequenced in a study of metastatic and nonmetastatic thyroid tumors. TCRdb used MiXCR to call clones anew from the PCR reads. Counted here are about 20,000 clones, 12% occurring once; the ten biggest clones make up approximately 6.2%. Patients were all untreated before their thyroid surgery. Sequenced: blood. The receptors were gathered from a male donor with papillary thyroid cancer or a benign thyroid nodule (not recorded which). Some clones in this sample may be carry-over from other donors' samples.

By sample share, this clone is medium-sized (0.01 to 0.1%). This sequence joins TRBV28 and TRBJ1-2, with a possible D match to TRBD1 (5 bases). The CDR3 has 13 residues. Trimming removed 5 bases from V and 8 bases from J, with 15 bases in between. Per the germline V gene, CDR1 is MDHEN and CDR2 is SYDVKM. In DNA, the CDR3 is TGTGCCAGCAGTATTAACCAGTGGGACGGCTACACCTTC. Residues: CASSINQWDGYTF.

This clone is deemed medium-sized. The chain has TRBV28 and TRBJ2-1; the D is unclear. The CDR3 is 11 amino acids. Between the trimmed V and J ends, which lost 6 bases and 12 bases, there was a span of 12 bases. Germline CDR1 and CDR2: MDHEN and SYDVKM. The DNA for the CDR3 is TGTGCCAGCAGGTCCGTCTCGCGGCAGTTCTTC. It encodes CASRSVSRQFF.

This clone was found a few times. This CDR3 is CASSRFGAGNTIYF. The CDR3 nucleotides are TGTGCCAGCAGCCGCTTCGGAGCTGGAAACACCATATATTTT. The chain carries TRBV12-3 or TRBV12-4 and TRBJ1-3; no firm D call. V dropped 6 bases and J dropped 2 bases, with 11 bases sitting between them. The CDR3 is 14 amino acids.

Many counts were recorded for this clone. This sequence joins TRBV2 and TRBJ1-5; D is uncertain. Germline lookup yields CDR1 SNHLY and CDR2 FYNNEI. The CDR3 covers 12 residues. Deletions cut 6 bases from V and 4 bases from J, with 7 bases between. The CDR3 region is CASRNENQPQHF. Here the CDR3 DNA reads TGTGCCAGCAGAAACGAAAATCAGCCCCAGCATTTT.

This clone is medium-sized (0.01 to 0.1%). The CDR3 bases are TGTGCCACCAGTGATCGGGACAGGGGCACCGGGGAGCTGTTTTTT. Amino acid sequence: CATSDRDRGTGELFF. The chain carries TRBV24-1 and TRBJ2-2; 10 bases line up with TRBD1. This CDR3 region has 15 residues. The junction had 1 base not matched to a gene; V was cut back by 3 bases and J by 4 bases. Germline loops: CDR1 KGHDR, CDR2 SFDVKD.

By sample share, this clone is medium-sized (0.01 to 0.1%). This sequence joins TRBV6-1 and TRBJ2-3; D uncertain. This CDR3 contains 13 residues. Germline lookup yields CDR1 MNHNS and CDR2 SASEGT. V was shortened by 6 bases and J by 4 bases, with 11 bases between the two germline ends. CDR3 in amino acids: CASRVAGSDTQYF. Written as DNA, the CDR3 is TGTGCCAGCAGGGTAGCCGGTTCAGATACGCAGTATTTT.

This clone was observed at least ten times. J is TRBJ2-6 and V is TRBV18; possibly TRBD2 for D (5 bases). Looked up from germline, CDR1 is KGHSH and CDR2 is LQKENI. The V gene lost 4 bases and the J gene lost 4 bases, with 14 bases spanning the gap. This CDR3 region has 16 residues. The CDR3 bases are TGTGCCAGCTCACGGGCGCGGGCCCCCGGGGCCAACGTCCTGACTTTC. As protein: CASSRARAPGANVLTF.

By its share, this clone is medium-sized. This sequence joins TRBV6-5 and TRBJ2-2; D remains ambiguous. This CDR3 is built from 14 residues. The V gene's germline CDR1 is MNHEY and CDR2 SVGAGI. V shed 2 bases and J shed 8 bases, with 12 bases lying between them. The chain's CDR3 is CASSYGPLRGELFF. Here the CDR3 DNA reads TGTGCCAGCAGTTACGGGCCACTCCGGGGGGAGCTGTTTTTT.

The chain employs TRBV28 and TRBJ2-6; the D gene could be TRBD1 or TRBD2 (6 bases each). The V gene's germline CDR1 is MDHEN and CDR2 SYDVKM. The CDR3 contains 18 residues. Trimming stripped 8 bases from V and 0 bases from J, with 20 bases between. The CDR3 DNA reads TGTGCCAGCCGTGCCGGGGGCGAGGGACTCTCTGGGGCCAACGTCCTGACTTTC. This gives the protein CASRAGGEGLSGANVLTF.

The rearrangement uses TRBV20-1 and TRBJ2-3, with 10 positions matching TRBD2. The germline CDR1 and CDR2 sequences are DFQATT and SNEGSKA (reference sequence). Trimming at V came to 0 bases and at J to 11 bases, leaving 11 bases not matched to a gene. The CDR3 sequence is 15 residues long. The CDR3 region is CSARDSGRASNEQYF. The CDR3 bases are TGCAGTGCTAGAGACAGCGGGAGGGCCTCCAATGAGCAGTATTTT.

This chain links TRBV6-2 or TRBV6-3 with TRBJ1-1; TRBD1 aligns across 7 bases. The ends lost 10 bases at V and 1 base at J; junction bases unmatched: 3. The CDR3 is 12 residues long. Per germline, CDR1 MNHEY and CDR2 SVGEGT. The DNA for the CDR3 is TGTGCCATACGGACAGGGAACACTGAAGCTTTCTTT. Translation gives CAIRTGNTEAFF.

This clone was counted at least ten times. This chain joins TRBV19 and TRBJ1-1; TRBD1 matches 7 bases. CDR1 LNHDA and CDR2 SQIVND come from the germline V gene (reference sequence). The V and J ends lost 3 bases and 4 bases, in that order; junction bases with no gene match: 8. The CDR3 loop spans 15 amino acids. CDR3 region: CASSIEGTVPTEAFF. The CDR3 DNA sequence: TGTGCCAGTAGTATTGAGGGGACAGTTCCCACTGAAGCTTTCTTT.

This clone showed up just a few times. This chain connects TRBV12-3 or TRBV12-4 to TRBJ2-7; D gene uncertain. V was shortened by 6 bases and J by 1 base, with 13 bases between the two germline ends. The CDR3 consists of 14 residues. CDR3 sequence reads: CASSPSLQSYEQYF. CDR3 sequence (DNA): TGTGCCAGCAGCCCTTCGTTACAGTCCTACGAGCAGTACTTC.

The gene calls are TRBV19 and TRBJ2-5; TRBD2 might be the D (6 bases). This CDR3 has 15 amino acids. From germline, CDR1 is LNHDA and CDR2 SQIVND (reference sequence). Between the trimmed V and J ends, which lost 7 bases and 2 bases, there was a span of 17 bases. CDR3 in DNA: TGTGCCAGTACCCCCTCGAGCGGGCCACAAGAGACCCAGTACTTC. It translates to CASTPSSGPQETQYF.

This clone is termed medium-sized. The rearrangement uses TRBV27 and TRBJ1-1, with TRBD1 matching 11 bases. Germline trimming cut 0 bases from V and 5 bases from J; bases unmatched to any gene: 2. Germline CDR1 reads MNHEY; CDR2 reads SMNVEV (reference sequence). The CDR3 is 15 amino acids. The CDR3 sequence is CASSLSGTGGTEAFF. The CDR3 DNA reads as TGTGCCAGCAGTTTATCCGGGACAGGGGGTACTGAAGCTTTCTTT.